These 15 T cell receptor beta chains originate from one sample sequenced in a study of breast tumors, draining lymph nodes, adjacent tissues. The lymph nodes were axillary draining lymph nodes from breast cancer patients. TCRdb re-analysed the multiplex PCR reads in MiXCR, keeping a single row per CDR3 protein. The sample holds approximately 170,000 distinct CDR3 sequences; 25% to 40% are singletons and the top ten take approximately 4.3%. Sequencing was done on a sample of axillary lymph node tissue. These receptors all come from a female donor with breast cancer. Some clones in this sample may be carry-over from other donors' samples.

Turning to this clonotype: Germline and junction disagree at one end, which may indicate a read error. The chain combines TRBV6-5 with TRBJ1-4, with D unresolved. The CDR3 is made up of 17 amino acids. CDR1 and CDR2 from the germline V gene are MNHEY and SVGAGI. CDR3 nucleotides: TGTGCCAGCAGTCACTCGATTACCGAGCTGCTAACCGGAGAACTGTTTTTT. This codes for CASSHSITELLTGELFF.

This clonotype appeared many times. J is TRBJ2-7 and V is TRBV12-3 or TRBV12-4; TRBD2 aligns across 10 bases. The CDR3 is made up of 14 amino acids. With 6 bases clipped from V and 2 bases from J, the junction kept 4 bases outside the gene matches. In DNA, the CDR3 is TGTGCCAGCAGCTCTAGCGGGAGTACCTACGAGCAGTACTTC. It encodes CASSSSGSTYEQYF.

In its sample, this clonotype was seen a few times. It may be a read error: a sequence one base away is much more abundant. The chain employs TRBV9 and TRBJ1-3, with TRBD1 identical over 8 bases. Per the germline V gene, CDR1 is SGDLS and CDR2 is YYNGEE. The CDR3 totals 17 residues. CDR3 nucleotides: TGTGCCAGCAGCCCCCCCGACAGGGGATTCTCTGGAACCACCATATATTTT. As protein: CASSPPDRGFSGTTIYF.

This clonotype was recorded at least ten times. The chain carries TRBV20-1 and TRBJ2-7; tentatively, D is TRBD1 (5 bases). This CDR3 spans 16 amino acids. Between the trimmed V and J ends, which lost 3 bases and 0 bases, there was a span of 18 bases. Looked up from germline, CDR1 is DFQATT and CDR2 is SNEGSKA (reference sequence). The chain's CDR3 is CSASGLLTVSSYEQYF. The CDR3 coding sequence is TGCAGTGCTAGCGGCCTTTTGACAGTGAGCTCCTACGAGCAGTACTTC.

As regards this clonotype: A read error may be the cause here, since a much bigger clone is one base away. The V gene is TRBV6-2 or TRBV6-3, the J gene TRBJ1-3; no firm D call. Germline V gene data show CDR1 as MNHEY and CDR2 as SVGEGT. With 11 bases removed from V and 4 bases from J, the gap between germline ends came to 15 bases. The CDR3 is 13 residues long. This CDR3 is CACAPGSGNTIYF. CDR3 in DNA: TGTGCCTGCGCCCCAGGATCAGGAAACACCATATATTTT.

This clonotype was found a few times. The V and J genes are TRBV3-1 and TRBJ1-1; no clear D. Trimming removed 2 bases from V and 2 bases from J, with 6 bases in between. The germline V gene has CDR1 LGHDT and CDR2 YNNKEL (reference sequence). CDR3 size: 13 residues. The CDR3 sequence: CASSQLGNTEAFF. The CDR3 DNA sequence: TGTGCCAGCAGCCAATTAGGAAACACTGAAGCTTTCTTT.

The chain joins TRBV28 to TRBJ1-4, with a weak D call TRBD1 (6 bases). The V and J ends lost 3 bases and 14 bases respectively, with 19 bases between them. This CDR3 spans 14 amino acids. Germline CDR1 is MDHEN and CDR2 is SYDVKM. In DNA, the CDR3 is TGTGCCAGCAGTTTCACAGGGTCGAGTGGGAACCTGTTTTTT. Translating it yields CASSFTGSSGNLFF.

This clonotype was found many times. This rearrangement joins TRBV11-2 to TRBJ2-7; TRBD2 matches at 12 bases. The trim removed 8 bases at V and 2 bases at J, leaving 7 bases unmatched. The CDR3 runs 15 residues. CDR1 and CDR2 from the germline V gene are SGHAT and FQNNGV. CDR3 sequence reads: CASRRRLAGAYEQYF. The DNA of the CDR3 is TGTGCCAGCCGGCGCCGACTAGCGGGGGCCTACGAGCAGTACTTC.

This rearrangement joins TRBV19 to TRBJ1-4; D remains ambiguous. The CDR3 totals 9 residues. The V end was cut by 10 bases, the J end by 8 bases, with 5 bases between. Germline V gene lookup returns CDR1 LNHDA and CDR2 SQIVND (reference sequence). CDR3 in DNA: TGTGCCATCCGGGAAAAACTGTTTTTT. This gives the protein CAIREKLFF.

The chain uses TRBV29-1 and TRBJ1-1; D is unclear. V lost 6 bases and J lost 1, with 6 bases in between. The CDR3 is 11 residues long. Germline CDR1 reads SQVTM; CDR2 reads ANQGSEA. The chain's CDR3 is CSVRRNTEAFF. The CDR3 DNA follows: TGCAGCGTGAGACGGAACACTGAAGCTTTCTTT.

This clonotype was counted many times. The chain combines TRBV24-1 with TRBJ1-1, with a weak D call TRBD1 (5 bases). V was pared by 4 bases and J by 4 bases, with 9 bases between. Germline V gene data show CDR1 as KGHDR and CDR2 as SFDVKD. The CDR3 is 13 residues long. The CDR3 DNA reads TGTGCCACCAGTGAGTCAGGGAGCACTGAAGCTTTCTTT. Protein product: CATSESGSTEAFF.

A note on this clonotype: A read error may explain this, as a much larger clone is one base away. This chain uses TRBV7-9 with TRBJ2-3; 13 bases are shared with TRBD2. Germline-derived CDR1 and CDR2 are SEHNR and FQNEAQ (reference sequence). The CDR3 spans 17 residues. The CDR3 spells CASSLFGLAGVKDPQYF. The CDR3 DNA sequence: TGTGCCAGCAGCTTATTTGGACTAGCGGGAGTAAAAGATCCGCAGTATTTT.

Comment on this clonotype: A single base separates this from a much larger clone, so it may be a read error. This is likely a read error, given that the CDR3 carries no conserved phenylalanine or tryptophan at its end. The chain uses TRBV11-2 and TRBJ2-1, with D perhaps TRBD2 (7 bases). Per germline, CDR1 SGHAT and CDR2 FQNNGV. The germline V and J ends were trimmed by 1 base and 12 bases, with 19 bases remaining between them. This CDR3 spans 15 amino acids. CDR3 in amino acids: CASSLVRGARWGQFS. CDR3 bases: TGTGCCAGCAGCTTAGTTCGGGGGGCCCGGTGGGGGCAGTTCTCC.

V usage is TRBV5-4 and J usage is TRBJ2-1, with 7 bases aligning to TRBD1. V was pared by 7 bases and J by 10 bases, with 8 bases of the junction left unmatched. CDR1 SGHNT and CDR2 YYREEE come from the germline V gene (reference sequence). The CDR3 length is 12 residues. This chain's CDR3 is CASGSLTGEQFF. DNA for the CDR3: TGTGCCAGCGGCTCTTTGACAGGGGAGCAGTTCTTC.

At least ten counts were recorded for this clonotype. The DNA for the CDR3 is TGTGCCAGCAGCCAAGATGTCAGGGGGACCGGGGAGCTGTTTTTT. This encodes CASSQDVRGTGELFF. V and J are TRBV4-2 and TRBJ2-2; TRBD1 aligns across 7 bases. V gave up 0 bases and J gave up 5 bases; unmatched junction bases: 3. CDR3 size: 15 residues. CDR1 LGHNA and CDR2 YNFKEQ come from the germline V gene.